These T cell receptor beta chains were read from a single sample in a study of cytomegalovirus exposure and HLA in healthy donors. Measured with immunoSEQ multiplex PCR; TCRdb has only the in-frame clones, and not every one. Among around 170,000 clones, under 80% were seen once, and the ten largest hold less than 2.5%. Sequences were obtained from PBMCs. The receptor set was obtained from a woman in her thirties in good health and CMV-seropositive. Both conserved end residues are part of each CDR3. A D gene is named only where the DNA matches it firmly. The size field is filled for only some rows; it gives once, few, many or a size class.

D gene: -
V gene: TRBV15
clone size: -
J gene: TRBJ2-7
CDR3 protein: CATSSRGNLYEQYF
CDR3 DNA: TGTGCCACCAGCAGTAGGGGGAACTTATACGAGCAGTACTTC

D gene: -
V gene: TRBV6-5
clone size: -
J gene: TRBJ1-6
CDR3 protein: CASSLGQSSYNSPLHF
CDR3 DNA: TGTGCCAGCAGTTTAGGACAGAGCTCCTATAATTCACCCCTCCACTTT

D gene: TRBD1
V gene: TRBV5-4
clone size: -
J gene: TRBJ1-2
CDR3 protein: CASSFWDRLNYGYTF
CDR3 DNA: TGTGCCAGCAGCTTTTGGGACAGGCTTAACTATGGCTACACCTTC

D gene: -
V gene: TRBV5-5
clone size: -
J gene: TRBJ2-7
CDR3 protein: CASSFLRGRGPYEQYF
CDR3 DNA: TGTGCCAGCAGCTTTCTGCGGGGCCGCGGCCCCTACGAGCAGTACTTC

D gene: TRBD1
V gene: TRBV5-1
clone size: few
J gene: TRBJ1-2
CDR3 protein: CASSPRQGNYGYTF
CDR3 DNA: TGCGCCAGCAGCCCCAGACAGGGGAACTATGGCTACACCTTC

D gene: TRBD2
V gene: TRBV27
clone size: -
J gene: TRBJ2-7
CDR3 protein: CASSPILARGVAYEQYF
CDR3 DNA: TGTGCCAGCAGCCCTATCCTCGCCCGGGGGGTAGCCTACGAGCAGTACTTC

D gene: TRBD1
V gene: TRBV5-8
clone size: -
J gene: TRBJ2-1
CDR3 protein: CASSLVGQGSYNEQFF
CDR3 DNA: TGTGCCAGCAGCTTGGTAGGACAGGGTTCCTACAATGAGCAGTTCTTC

D gene: TRBD1
V gene: TRBV5-4
clone size: -
J gene: TRBJ2-7
CDR3 protein: CASSWDRNYEQYF
CDR3 DNA: TGTGCCAGCAGCTGGGACAGAAACTACGAGCAGTACTTC

D gene: TRBD1
V gene: TRBV4-3
clone size: few
J gene: TRBJ1-2
CDR3 protein: CASSPPVAQGKLGYTF
CDR3 DNA: TGCGCCAGCAGCCCTCCCGTTGCACAGGGGAAATTAGGCTACACCTTC

D gene: TRBD1
V gene: TRBV6-1
clone size: -
J gene: TRBJ1-5
CDR3 protein: CASSIGTGGSQPQHF
CDR3 DNA: TGTGCCAGCAGCATAGGGACAGGGGGCTCTCAGCCCCAGCATTTT

D gene: TRBD1
V gene: TRBV7-8
clone size: -
J gene: TRBJ2-7
CDR3 protein: CASSLDRVTYEQYF
CDR3 DNA: TGTGCCAGCAGCTTGGACAGGGTAACCTACGAGCAGTACTTC

D gene: -
V gene: TRBV21-1
clone size: -
J gene: TRBJ1-4
CDR3 protein: CASSIKTGTLTSNEKLFF
CDR3 DNA: TGTGCCAGCAGCATTAAGACAGGGACTCTGACTTCTAATGAAAAACTGTTTTTT

D gene: TRBD1
V gene: TRBV11-1
clone size: -
J gene: TRBJ2-3
CDR3 protein: CASSLDDRGNTDTQYF
CDR3 DNA: TGTGCCAGCAGCTTAGACGACAGGGGGAACACAGATACGCAGTATTTT

D gene: -
V gene: TRBV19
clone size: -
J gene: TRBJ1-2
CDR3 protein: CASTYRGGYTF
CDR3 DNA: TGTGCCAGTACCTATCGCGGGGGCTACACCTTC

D gene: TRBD1
V gene: TRBV25-1
clone size: -
J gene: TRBJ1-2
CDR3 protein: CASSEKDREEYGYTF
CDR3 DNA: TGTGCCAGCAGTGAGAAAGACAGGGAAGAGTATGGCTACACCTTC

D gene: -
V gene: TRBV4-2
clone size: -
J gene: TRBJ1-1
CDR3 protein: CASSQDRQPSEAFF
CDR3 DNA: TGTGCCAGCAGCCAAGATCGACAGCCCTCTGAAGCTTTCTTT

D gene: TRBD1
V gene: TRBV11-3
clone size: -
J gene: TRBJ2-5
CDR3 protein: CASSLDRALEETQYF
CDR3 DNA: TGTGCCAGCAGCTTGGACAGGGCGTTGGAGGAGACCCAGTACTTC

D gene: TRBD1
V gene: TRBV6-1
clone size: -
J gene: TRBJ2-1
CDR3 protein: CASSRGQGGYNEQFF
CDR3 DNA: TGTGCCAGCAGCCGGGGACAGGGAGGGTACAATGAGCAGTTCTTC

D gene: TRBD2
V gene: TRBV4-3
clone size: -
J gene: TRBJ2-7
CDR3 protein: CASSQEGLAGTYEQYF
CDR3 DNA: TGCGCCAGCAGCCAGGAAGGACTAGCGGGGACCTACGAGCAGTACTTC

D gene: -
V gene: TRBV19
clone size: few
J gene: TRBJ2-1
CDR3 protein: CASSIQGTYNEQFF
CDR3 DNA: TGTGCCAGTAGTATTCAGGGAACCTACAATGAGCAGTTCTTC

D gene: -
V gene: TRBV7-8
clone size: -
J gene: TRBJ2-2
CDR3 protein: CASMLRTAGTGELFF
CDR3 DNA: TGTGCCAGCATGCTCCGGACAGCCGGGACCGGGGAGCTGTTTTTT

D gene: TRBD1
V gene: TRBV5-1
clone size: once
J gene: TRBJ1-1
CDR3 protein: CASSSGQAHTEAFF
CDR3 DNA: TGCGCCAGCAGTTCGGGACAGGCCCACACTGAAGCTTTCTTT

D gene: -
V gene: TRBV7-2
clone size: -
J gene: TRBJ1-3
CDR3 protein: CASSSLDRISGNTIYF
CDR3 DNA: TGTGCCAGCAGCTCATTAGACAGGATCTCTGGAAACACCATATATTTT

D gene: -
V gene: TRBV30
clone size: -
J gene: TRBJ1-3
CDR3 protein: CAWRPPGGNTIYF
CDR3 DNA: TGTGCCTGGAGACCCCCGGGAGGAAACACCATATATTTT

D gene: -
V gene: TRBV7-9
clone size: -
J gene: TRBJ1-1
CDR3 protein: CASSSPVNTEAFF
CDR3 DNA: TGTGCCAGCAGCTCCCCTGTGAACACTGAAGCTTTCTTT

D gene: -
V gene: TRBV4-1
clone size: -
J gene: TRBJ2-7
CDR3 protein: CASSHPQGEQYF
CDR3 DNA: TGCGCCAGCAGCCACCCACAGGGCGAGCAGTACTTC

D gene: TRBD1
V gene: TRBV6-5
clone size: few
J gene: TRBJ2-7
CDR3 protein: CASTVGTGSYEQYF
CDR3 DNA: TGTGCCAGCACCGTTGGGACAGGGAGCTACGAGCAGTACTTC

D gene: -
V gene: TRBV15
clone size: once
J gene: TRBJ2-6
CDR3 protein: CATSSPSGANVLTF
CDR3 DNA: TGTGCCACCAGCTCCCCATCCGGGGCCAACGTCCTGACTTTC

D gene: -
V gene: TRBV6-6
clone size: -
J gene: TRBJ2-7
CDR3 protein: CASSVTGSHYEQYF
CDR3 DNA: TGTGCCAGCAGTGTCACAGGGTCGCACTACGAGCAGTACTTC

D gene: TRBD1
V gene: TRBV9
clone size: few
J gene: TRBJ1-4
CDR3 protein: CASSYISGTGDEKLFF
CDR3 DNA: TGTGCCAGCAGCTATATCTCCGGGACAGGAGATGAAAAACTGTTTTTT

D gene: TRBD2
V gene: TRBV4-2
clone size: once
J gene: TRBJ2-1
CDR3 protein: CASSQPGGGGRDNEQFF
CDR3 DNA: TGTGCCAGCAGCCAACCCGGGGGGGGCGGGCGAGACAATGAGCAGTTCTTC

D gene: -
V gene: TRBV6-5
clone size: -
J gene: TRBJ1-2
CDR3 protein: CASSPRVDYGYTF
CDR3 DNA: TGTGCCAGCAGTCCCCGGGTCGACTATGGCTACACCTTC

D gene: -
V gene: TRBV5-1
clone size: few
J gene: TRBJ1-1
CDR3 protein: CASSLGRGSTEAFF
CDR3 DNA: TGCGCCAGCAGCTTGGGGCGGGGTTCCACTGAAGCTTTCTTT

D gene: -
V gene: TRBV19
clone size: few
J gene: TRBJ1-5
CDR3 protein: CASSIDGTFSNQPQHF
CDR3 DNA: TGTGCCAGTAGTATAGATGGCACCTTTAGCAATCAGCCCCAGCATTTT

D gene: TRBD1
V gene: TRBV18
clone size: -
J gene: TRBJ1-4
CDR3 protein: CASLGQPNEKLFF
CDR3 DNA: TGTGCCAGCCTGGGACAGCCTAATGAAAAACTGTTTTTT

D gene: -
V gene: TRBV18
clone size: -
J gene: TRBJ1-5
CDR3 protein: CASSPPGQQGNQPQHF
CDR3 DNA: TGTGCCAGCTCACCACCTGGACAACAGGGTAATCAGCCCCAGCATTTT

D gene: -
V gene: TRBV7-2
clone size: -
J gene: TRBJ2-3
CDR3 protein: CASSLGAPTQYF
CDR3 DNA: TGTGCCAGCAGCTTAGGGGCGCCTACGCAGTATTTT

D gene: -
V gene: TRBV7-6
clone size: -
J gene: TRBJ2-5
CDR3 protein: CASSRRQVAETQYF
CDR3 DNA: TGTGCCAGCAGCCGCAGACAGGTAGCAGAGACCCAGTACTTC

D gene: TRBD1
V gene: TRBV6-6
clone size: -
J gene: TRBJ2-1
CDR3 protein: CASRLQGVNEQFF
CDR3 DNA: TGTGCCAGCAGACTACAGGGGGTAAATGAGCAGTTCTTC

D gene: TRBD2
V gene: TRBV7-8
clone size: once
J gene: TRBJ2-5
CDR3 protein: CASSLTPAGRGQETQYF
CDR3 DNA: TGTGCCAGCAGCTTAACCCCTGCGGGGCGGGGGCAAGAGACCCAGTACTTC

D gene: TRBD1
V gene: TRBV5-6
clone size: -
J gene: TRBJ2-2
CDR3 protein: CASSFAGTGGAGELFF
CDR3 DNA: TGTGCCAGCAGCTTTGCCGGGACAGGGGGAGCCGGGGAGCTGTTTTTT

D gene: -
V gene: TRBV28
clone size: -
J gene: TRBJ2-5
CDR3 protein: CASSFAGQQETQYF
CDR3 DNA: TGTGCCAGCAGTTTCGCGGGACAGCAAGAGACCCAGTACTTC

D gene: TRBD2
V gene: TRBV5-4
clone size: -
J gene: TRBJ2-1
CDR3 protein: CASSLTAGSGDEQFF
CDR3 DNA: TGTGCCAGCAGCTTGACGGCGGGGAGCGGGGATGAGCAGTTCTTC

D gene: TRBD1
V gene: TRBV27
clone size: -
J gene: TRBJ1-2
CDR3 protein: CASSLTGVNYGYTF
CDR3 DNA: TGTGCCAGCAGTTTAACAGGGGTTAACTATGGCTACACCTTC

D gene: TRBD2
V gene: TRBV7-6
clone size: -
J gene: TRBJ2-2
CDR3 protein: CASSLERGGLPGELFF
CDR3 DNA: TGTGCCAGCAGCTTAGAGCGGGGGGGGTTACCCGGGGAGCTGTTTTTT

D gene: TRBD1
V gene: TRBV7-2
clone size: -
J gene: TRBJ1-6
CDR3 protein: CASSLPGGQGNSPLHF
CDR3 DNA: TGTGCCAGCAGCCTCCCGGGGGGACAGGGGAATTCACCCCTCCACTTT

D gene: TRBD1
V gene: TRBV28
clone size: -
J gene: TRBJ1-4
CDR3 protein: CASSLGQPNEKLFF
CDR3 DNA: TGTGCCAGCAGTCTGGGACAGCCGAATGAAAAACTGTTTTTT

D gene: TRBD1
V gene: TRBV2
clone size: -
J gene: TRBJ1-5
CDR3 protein: CASSEVRGQRAQHF
CDR3 DNA: TGTGCCAGCAGTGAAGTACGGGGACAGCGGGCCCAGCATTTT

D gene: -
V gene: TRBV6-1
clone size: -
J gene: TRBJ1-6
CDR3 protein: CASSEKREVARYYNSPLHF
CDR3 DNA: TGTGCCAGCAGTGAAAAGAGGGAGGTTGCCCGATACTATAATTCACCCCTCCACTTT

D gene: TRBD2
V gene: TRBV6-5
clone size: -
J gene: TRBJ2-3
CDR3 protein: CASSSMGGDTQYF
CDR3 DNA: TGTGCCAGCAGTTCCATGGGGGGGGATACGCAGTATTTT

D gene: -
V gene: TRBV14
clone size: once
J gene: TRBJ1-4
CDR3 protein: CASSQDGGIHEKLFF
CDR3 DNA: TGTGCCAGCAGCCAAGATGGGGGGATTCATGAAAAACTGTTTTTT

D gene: TRBD2
V gene: TRBV27
clone size: -
J gene: TRBJ2-7
CDR3 protein: CASSLSRSGGYEQYF
CDR3 DNA: TGTGCCAGCAGTTTATCGAGGAGCGGGGGCTACGAGCAGTACTTC

D gene: -
V gene: TRBV2
clone size: few
J gene: TRBJ2-4
CDR3 protein: CASGTRDKNIQYF
CDR3 DNA: TGTGCCAGCGGTACTAGAGACAAAAACATTCAGTACTTC

D gene: -
V gene: TRBV7-9
clone size: -
J gene: TRBJ2-7
CDR3 protein: CASGRGYEQYF
CDR3 DNA: TGTGCCAGCGGTCGGGGCTACGAGCAGTACTTC